The clone carrying this T cell receptor beta chain appeared many times. The antigen remains undetermined. TCRdb processed the reads anew with MiXCR; each CDR3 protein has one entry. The sample includes approximately 150,000 distinct CDR3 sequences, about 6% of them seen just once. These data originate in a study of T cell repertoires in cytomegalovirus infection. Study details: Public TCR beta signatures indicated both CMV infection and matching HLA type. Overall study results and limits: HLA-C-restricted CMV-specific TCR beta clonotypes prevailed in the ex vivo response.

The junction had 9 bases not matched to a gene; V was cut back by 4 bases and J by 8 bases. This CDR3 contains 15 residues. Germline assignment: CDR1 SGHTA and CDR2 FQGTGA. This sequence was found in a human donor in good health (CMV status not recorded). Some clones in this sample may be carry-over from other donors' samples. The chain employs TRBV7-3 and TRBJ2-1, with 9 bases identical to TRBD2. The specimen sequenced was PBMCs. The CDR3, as DNA: TGTGCCAGCAGCTCAACCGGGACTAGCAACGATGAGCAGTTCTTC. Its protein product is CASSSTGTSNDEQFF.